The entry below describes one TCR beta chain. The antigen remains undetermined. Trimming cost V 2 bases and J 0 bases, with 17 bases left between them. Germline V lookup: CDR1 SGHTA, CDR2 FQGTGA. The CDR3 consists of 18 residues. The data originate from a study of T-cell reconstitution after alpha-beta-depleted transplantation in children. Study results and limitations: The study reportedly traced alpha-beta T cells about two months after transplant to several hundred expanded graft clones.

The library targeted TCRbeta and was prepared with unique molecular identifiers. From the PCR reads, TCRdb called clonotypes with MiXCR, one entry per CDR3 protein. In the table there are fewer than 1 million distinct CDR3 sequences, roughly 15% of which are singletons. The V and J genes are TRBV7-3 and TRBJ2-4; D not certain. The receptor was derived from a male patient aged 10-17 years who had a stem cell transplant for acute lymphoblastic leukemia, so the T cells may come from the graft donor. This material consisted of PBMCs, mostly from graft donor cells, taken 360 days after TCRalphabeta/CD19-depleted stem cell transplant. CDR3 in amino acids: CASSLGSKGLLAKNIQYF. The CDR3 region has the DNA TGTGCCAGCAGCTTAGGTAGTAAAGGCTTGTTAGCCAAAAACATTCAGTACTTC.